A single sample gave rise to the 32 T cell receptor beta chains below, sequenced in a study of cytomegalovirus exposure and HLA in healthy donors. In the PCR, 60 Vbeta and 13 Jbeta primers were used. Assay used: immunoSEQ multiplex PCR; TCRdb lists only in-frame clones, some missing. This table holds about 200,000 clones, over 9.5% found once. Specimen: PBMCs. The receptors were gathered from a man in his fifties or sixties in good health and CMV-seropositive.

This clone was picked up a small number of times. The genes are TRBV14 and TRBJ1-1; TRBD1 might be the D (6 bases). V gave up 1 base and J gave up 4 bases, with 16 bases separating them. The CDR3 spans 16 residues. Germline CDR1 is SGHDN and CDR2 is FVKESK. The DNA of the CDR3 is TGTGCCAGCAGCCAAGGTGGTCGGCAGGGGAGCACTGAAGCTTTCTTT. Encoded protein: CASSQGGRQGSTEAFF. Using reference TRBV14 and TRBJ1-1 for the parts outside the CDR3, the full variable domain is EAGVTQFPSHSVIEKGQTVTLRCDPISGHDNLYWYRRVMGKEIKFLLHFVKESKQDESGMPNNRFLAERTGGTYSTLKVQPAELEDSGVYFCASSQGGRQGSTEAFFGQGTRLTVV.

The CDR3 region is CAWSVRTNEKLFF. DNA for the CDR3: TGTGCCTGGAGTGTCAGGACTAATGAAAAACTGTTTTTT. The chain recombines TRBV30 with TRBJ1-4; no definite D call. The CDR3 has 13 residues. CDR1 GTSNPN and CDR2 SVGIG come from the germline V gene (reference sequence). With 0 bases removed from V and 2 bases from J, the gap between germline ends came to 4 bases.

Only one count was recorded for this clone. As DNA, the CDR3 is TGCGCCAGCAGCTATGGGGCGGGGCGCGGGTGGAATGAAAAACTGTTTTTT. This codes for CASSYGAGRGWNEKLFF. V and J are TRBV4-1 and TRBJ1-4; maybe TRBD1 (5 bases). With 5 bases removed from V and 5 bases from J, the gap between germline ends came to 21 bases. Per germline, CDR1 MGHRA and CDR2 YSYEKL. The CDR3 has 17 amino acids.

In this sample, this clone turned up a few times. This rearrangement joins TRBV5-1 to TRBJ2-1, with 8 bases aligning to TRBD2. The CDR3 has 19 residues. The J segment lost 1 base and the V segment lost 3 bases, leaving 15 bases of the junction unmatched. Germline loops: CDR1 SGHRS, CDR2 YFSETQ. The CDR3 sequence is CASSSGLERGPRSYNEQFF. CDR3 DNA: TGCGCCAGCAGCTCAGGACTAGAGCGGGGGCCCCGATCCTACAATGAGCAGTTCTTC.

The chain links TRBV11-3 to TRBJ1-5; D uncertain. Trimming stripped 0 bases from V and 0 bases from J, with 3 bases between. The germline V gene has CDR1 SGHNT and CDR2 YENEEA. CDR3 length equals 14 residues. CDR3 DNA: TGTGCCAGCAGCTTAGACGGTAGCAATCAGCCCCAGCATTTT. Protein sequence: CASSLDGSNQPQHF.

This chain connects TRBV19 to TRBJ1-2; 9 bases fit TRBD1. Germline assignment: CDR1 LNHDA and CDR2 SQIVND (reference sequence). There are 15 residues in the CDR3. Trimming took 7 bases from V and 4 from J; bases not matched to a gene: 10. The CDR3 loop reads CASTVLGQGIYGYTF. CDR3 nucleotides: TGTGCCAGTACCGTACTTGGACAGGGGATCTATGGCTACACCTTC.

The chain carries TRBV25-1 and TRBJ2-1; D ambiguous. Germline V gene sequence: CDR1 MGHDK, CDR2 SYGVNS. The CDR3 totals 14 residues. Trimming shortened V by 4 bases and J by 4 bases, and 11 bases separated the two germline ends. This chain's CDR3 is CASSAGQTYNEQFF. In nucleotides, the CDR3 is TGTGCCAGCAGTGCCGGTCAAACTTACAATGAGCAGTTCTTC.

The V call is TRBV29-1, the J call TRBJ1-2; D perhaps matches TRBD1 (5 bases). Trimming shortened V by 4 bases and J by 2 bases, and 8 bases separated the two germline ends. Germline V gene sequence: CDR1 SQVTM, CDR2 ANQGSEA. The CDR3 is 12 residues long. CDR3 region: CSVAGGNYGYTF. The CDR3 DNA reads TGCAGCGTTGCTGGGGGGAACTATGGCTACACCTTC.

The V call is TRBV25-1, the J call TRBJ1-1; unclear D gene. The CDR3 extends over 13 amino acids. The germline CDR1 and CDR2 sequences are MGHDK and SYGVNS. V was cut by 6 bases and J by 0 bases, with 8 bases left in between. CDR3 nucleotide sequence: TGTGCCAGCAGCGACGGGTTGAACACTGAAGCTTTCTTT. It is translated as CASSDGLNTEAFF.

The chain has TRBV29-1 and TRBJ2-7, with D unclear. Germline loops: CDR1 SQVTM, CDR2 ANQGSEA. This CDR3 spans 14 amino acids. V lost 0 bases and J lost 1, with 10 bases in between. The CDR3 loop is CSVEDLNSSYEQYF. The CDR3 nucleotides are TGCAGCGTTGAAGATCTAAACAGTTCCTACGAGCAGTACTTC.

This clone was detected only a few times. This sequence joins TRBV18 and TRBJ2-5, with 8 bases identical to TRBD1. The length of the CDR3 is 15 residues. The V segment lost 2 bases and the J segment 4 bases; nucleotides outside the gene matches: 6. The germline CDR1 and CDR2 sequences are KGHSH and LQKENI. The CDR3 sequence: CASSPGQGGGETQYF. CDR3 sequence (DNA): TGTGCCAGCTCACCAGGACAGGGAGGCGGAGAGACCCAGTACTTC.

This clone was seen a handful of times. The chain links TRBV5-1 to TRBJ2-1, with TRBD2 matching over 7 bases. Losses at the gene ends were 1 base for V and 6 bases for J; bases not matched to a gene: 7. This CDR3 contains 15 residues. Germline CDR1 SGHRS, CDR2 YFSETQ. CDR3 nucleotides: TGCGCCAGCAGCTTGTACGTGGGGGAGGGCAATGAGCAGTTCTTC. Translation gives CASSLYVGEGNEQFF.

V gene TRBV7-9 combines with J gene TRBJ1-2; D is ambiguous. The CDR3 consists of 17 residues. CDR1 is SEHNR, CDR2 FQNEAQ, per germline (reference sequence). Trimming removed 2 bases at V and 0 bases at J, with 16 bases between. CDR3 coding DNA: TGTGCCAGCAGCTTACCCTTAGTCCAGGCCTCTAACTATGGCTACACCTTC. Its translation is CASSLPLVQASNYGYTF.

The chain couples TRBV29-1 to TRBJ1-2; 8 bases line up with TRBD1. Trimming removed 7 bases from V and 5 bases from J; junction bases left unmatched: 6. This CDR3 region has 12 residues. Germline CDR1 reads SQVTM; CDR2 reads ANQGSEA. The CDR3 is CSGRTGNYGYTF. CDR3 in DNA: TGCAGCGGCCGGACAGGGAATTATGGCTACACCTTC.

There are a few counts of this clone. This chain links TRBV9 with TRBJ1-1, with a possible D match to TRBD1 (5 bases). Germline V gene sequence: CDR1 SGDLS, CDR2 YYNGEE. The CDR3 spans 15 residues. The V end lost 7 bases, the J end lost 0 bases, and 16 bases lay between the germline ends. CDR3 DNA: TGTGCCAGCCACAAAGACCCAGGGATGAACACTGAAGCTTTCTTT. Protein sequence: CASHKDPGMNTEAFF.

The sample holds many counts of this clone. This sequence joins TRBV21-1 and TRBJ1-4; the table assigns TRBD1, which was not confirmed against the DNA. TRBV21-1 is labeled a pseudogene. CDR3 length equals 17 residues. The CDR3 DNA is TGTGCCAGCAGCATTCCATCAGGGGACAGGGTAAATGAAAAACTGTTTTTT. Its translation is CASSIPSGDRVNEKLFF.

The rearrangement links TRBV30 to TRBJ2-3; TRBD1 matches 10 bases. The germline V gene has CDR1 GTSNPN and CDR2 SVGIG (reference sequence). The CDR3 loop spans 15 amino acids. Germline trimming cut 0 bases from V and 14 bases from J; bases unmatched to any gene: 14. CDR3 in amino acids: CAWSVRQRGTGVMYF. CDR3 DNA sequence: TGTGCCTGGAGTGTACGTCAGAGAGGGACAGGGGTTATGTATTTT.

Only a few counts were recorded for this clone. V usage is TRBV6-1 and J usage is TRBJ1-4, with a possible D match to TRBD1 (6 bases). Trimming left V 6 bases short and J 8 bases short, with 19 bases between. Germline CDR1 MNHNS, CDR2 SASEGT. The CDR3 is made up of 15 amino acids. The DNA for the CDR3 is TGTGCCAGCAGCTCAAAAAGGGGGTTTGGGGAAAAACTGTTTTTT. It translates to CASSSKRGFGEKLFF.

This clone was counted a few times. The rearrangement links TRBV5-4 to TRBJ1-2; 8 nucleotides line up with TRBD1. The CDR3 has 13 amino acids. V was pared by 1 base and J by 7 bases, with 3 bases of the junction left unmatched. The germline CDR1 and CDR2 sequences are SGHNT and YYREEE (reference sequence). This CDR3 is CASSLTGGSGYTF. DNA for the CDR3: TGTGCCAGCAGCTTGACAGGGGGATCTGGCTACACCTTC.

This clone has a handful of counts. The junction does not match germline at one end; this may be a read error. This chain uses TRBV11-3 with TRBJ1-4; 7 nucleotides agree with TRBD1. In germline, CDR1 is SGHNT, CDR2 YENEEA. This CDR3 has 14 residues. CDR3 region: CASSSHRGDEKLFF. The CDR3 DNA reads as TGTGCCAGCAGCTCCCACAGGGGAGATGAGAAACTGTTTTTT.

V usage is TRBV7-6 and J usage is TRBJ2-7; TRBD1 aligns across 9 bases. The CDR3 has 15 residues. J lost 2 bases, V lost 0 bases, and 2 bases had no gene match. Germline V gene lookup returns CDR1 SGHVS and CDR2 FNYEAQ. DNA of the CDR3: TGTGCCAGCAGCTTAGCTGGGACAGGGACCTACGAGCAGTACTTC. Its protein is CASSLAGTGTYEQYF. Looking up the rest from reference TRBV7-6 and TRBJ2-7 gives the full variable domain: GAGVSQSPRYKVTKRGQDVALRCDPISGHVSLYWYRQALGQGPEFLTYFNYEAQQDKSGLPNDRFSAERPEGSISTLTIQRTEQRDSAMYRCASSLAGTGTYEQYFGPGTRLTVT.

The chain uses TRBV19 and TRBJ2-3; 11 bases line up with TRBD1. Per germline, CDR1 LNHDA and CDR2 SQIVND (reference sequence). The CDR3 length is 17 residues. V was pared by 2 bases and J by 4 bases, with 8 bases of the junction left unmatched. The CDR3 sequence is CASSITRTGGIADTQYF. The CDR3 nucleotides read TGTGCCAGTAGTATAACCCGGACAGGGGGCATCGCAGATACGCAGTATTTT.

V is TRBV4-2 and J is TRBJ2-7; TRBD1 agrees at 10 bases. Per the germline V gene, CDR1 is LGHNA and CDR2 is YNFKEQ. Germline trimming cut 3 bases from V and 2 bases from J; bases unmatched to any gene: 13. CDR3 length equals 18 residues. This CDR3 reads CASSHVPPPGTGAYEQYF. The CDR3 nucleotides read TGTGCCAGCAGCCACGTCCCTCCCCCCGGGACAGGGGCCTACGAGCAGTACTTC.

The CDR3 nucleotides are TGCAGCGTAAACCTTCCAGGCCGAAACACTGAAGCTTTCTTT. It is translated as CSVNLPGRNTEAFF. The V call is TRBV29-1, the J call TRBJ1-1, with D unresolved. Germline V gives CDR1 SQVTM, CDR2 ANQGSEA. CDR3 length equals 14 residues. The V and J ends lost 6 bases and 2 bases respectively, with 16 bases between them.

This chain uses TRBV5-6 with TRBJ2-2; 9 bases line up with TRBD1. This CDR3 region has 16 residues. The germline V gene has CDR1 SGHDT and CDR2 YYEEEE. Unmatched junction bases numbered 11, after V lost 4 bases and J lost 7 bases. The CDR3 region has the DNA TGTGCCAGCAGCACCCCGGGACAGGGACCGATCGGGGAGCTGTTTTTT. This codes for CASSTPGQGPIGELFF.

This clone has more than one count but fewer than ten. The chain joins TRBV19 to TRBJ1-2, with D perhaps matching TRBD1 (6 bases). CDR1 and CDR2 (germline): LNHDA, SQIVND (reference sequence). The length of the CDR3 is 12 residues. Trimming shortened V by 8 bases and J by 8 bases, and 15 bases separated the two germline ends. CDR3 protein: CASAQGSRGYTF. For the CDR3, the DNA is TGTGCCAGTGCACAGGGTTCTCGGGGCTACACCTTC.

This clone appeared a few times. The CDR3 loop reads CASRGTGRDPLHF. Here the CDR3 DNA reads TGTGCCAGCAGGGGGACGGGGAGGGATCCCCTCCACTTT. The chain joins TRBV7-9 to TRBJ1-6; possible D gene TRBD1, 5 bases. CDR1 is SEHNR and CDR2 is FQNEAQ in the germline V gene (reference sequence). This CDR3 is built from 13 residues. The V end was cut by 6 bases, the J end by 13 bases, with 16 bases between.

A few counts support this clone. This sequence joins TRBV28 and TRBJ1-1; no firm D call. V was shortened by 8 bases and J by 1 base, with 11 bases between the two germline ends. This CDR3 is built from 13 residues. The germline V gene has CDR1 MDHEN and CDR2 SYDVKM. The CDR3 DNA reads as TGTGCCAGCGGTCGCCCCGGGAACACTGAAGCTTTCTTT. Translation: CASGRPGNTEAFF. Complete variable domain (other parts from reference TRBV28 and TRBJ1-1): DVKVTQSSRYLVKRTGEKVFLECVQDMDHENMFWYRQDPGLGLRLIYFSYDVKMKEKGDIPEGYSVSREKKERFSLILESASTNQTSMYLCASGRPGNTEAFFGQGTRLTVV.

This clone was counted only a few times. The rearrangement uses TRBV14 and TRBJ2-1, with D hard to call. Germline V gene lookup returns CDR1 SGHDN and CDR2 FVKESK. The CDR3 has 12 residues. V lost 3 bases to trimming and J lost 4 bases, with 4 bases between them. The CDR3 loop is CASSHSYNEQFF. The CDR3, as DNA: TGTGCCAGCAGCCACAGTTACAATGAGCAGTTCTTC.

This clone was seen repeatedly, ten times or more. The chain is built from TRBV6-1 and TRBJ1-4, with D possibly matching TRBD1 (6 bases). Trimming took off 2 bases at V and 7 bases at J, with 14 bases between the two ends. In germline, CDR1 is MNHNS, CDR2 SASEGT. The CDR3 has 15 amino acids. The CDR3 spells CASSESGARAEKLFF. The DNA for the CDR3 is TGTGCCAGCAGTGAATCAGGGGCGCGAGCTGAAAAACTGTTTTTT.

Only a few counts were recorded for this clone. In DNA form, the CDR3 reads TGCGCCAGCAGCCAAGGATCGACAGGGAGGTTAGATGAAAAACTGTTTTTT. Protein: CASSQGSTGRLDEKLFF. The rearrangement joins TRBV4-3 to TRBJ1-4, with 7 bases fitting TRBD1. Germline loops: CDR1 LGHNA, CDR2 YSLEER. The CDR3 contains 17 residues. V dropped 1 base and J dropped 6; count of bases not matched to a gene: 11.

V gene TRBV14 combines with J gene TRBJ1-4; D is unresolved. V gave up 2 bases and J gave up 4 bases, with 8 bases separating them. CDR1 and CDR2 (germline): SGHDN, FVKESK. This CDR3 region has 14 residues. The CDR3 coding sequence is TGTGCCAGCAGCCAATTAGAAAGTAATGAAAAACTGTTTTTT. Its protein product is CASSQLESNEKLFF.